This entry describes one TCR beta chain. The CDR3 runs to 11 residues. CDR1 is SGHAT, CDR2 FQNNGV, per germline. V was cut by 4 bases and J by 6 bases, with 7 bases left in between. The data were obtained in a study of T cell changes during pregnancy in multiple sclerosis. Clones were read by immunoSEQ multiplex PCR, and TCRdb kept only the in-frame ones, dropping some. The data contain 50,000 to 65,000 clones, roughly nine tenths of them singletons. The V gene is TRBV11-2, the J gene TRBJ2-7, with D unclear. This receptor was identified in a female donor with multiple sclerosis, enrolled in a pregnancy study. The sequenced sample was CD8+ T cells from peripheral blood mononuclear cells, obtained before pregnancy. The CDR3 bases are TGTGCCAGCAGCTCGGGTGGCGAGCAGTACTTC. Amino acids: CASSSGGEQYF.